The 22 T cell receptor beta chains listed next were all sequenced from one sample in a study of blood T cells in healthy people across ages. The second PCR ran about 6 to 12 cycles with a sample-barcoded 5' primer and J-beta primers. TCRdb fed the 5' RACE reads into MiXCR, producing one record per CDR3 protein. The sample holds roughly 800,000 distinct CDR3 sequences; 55% to 75% are singletons and the top ten take approximately 21%. Sequencing was performed on blood. These receptors all stem from a man aged 30 to 39 in good health.

This clonotype has a handful of counts. The V gene is TRBV6-7, the J gene TRBJ1-1; no clear D. TRBV6-7 is labeled an ORF, and its function is uncertain. V dropped 5 bases and J dropped 5 bases, with 6 bases sitting between them. The CDR3 has 11 amino acids. CDR3 DNA sequence: TGTGCCAGCAGTAGGCGTACTGAAGCTTTCTTT. Amino acids: CASSRRTEAFF.

This chain joins TRBV6-2 or TRBV6-3 and TRBJ2-3; 9 bases map to TRBD1. Germline V CDR1 and CDR2: MNHEY, SVGEGT. After removal of 4 bases from V and 13 bases from J, the junction contained 6 bases not matched to a gene. The CDR3 is 12 residues long. The CDR3 loop reads CASSFSGTGKYF. In DNA, the CDR3 is TGTGCCAGCAGTTTTTCAGGGACAGGGAAGTATTTT.

The chain combines TRBV27 with TRBJ2-7, with TRBD2 as a possible D gene (5 bases). This CDR3 contains 13 residues. CDR1 is MNHEY, CDR2 SMNVEV, per germline (reference sequence). The V end lost 5 bases, the J end lost 6 bases, and 14 bases lay between the germline ends. CDR3 bases: TGTGCCAGCAGTCTCACTAGGGTAGGCGAGCAGTACTTC. Protein sequence: CASSLTRVGEQYF.

This clonotype was detected a few times. The rearrangement uses TRBV29-1 and TRBJ2-3; D might be TRBD2 (6 bases). Trimming removed 8 bases from V and 4 bases from J, with 13 bases in between. The CDR3 totals 12 residues. Germline V CDR1 and CDR2: SQVTM, ANQGSEA. In nucleotides, the CDR3 is TGCAGCTTGAGGAGGGGCGCAGATACGCAGTATTTT. Residues: CSLRRGADTQYF.

This clonotype was counted only a few times. The rearrangement joins TRBV11-2 to TRBJ1-2, with no clear D. CDR1 and CDR2 from the germline V gene are SGHAT and FQNNGV. CDR3 length: 17 residues. Between the trimmed V and J ends, which lost 4 bases and 7 bases, there was a span of 25 bases. CDR3 amino acids: CASSSYVGLRDGSGYTF. The CDR3 DNA sequence: TGTGCCAGCAGCTCCTACGTGGGGTTGAGGGATGGATCTGGCTACACCTTC. Variable domain in full (rest from reference TRBV11-2 and TRBJ1-2): EAGVAQSPRYKIIEKRQSVAFWCNPISGHATLYWYQQILGQGPKLLIQFQNNGVVDDSQLPKDRFSAERLKGVDSTLKIQPAKLEDSAVYLCASSSYVGLRDGSGYTFGSGTRLTVV.

This clonotype was detected only once. J is TRBJ1-4 and V is TRBV6-6; D is undetermined. CDR3 length: 14 amino acids. Between the trimmed V and J ends, which lost 4 bases and 3 bases, there was a span of 9 bases. CDR1 and CDR2 (germline): MNHNY, SVGAGI (reference sequence). The CDR3 spells CASSSPGSNEKLFF. Here the CDR3 DNA reads TGTGCCAGCAGTTCCCCAGGTTCTAATGAAAAACTGTTTTTT.

The gene calls are TRBV5-1 and TRBJ2-4, with unresolved D. The DNA end is more similar to TRBJ2-7, so the J call may be wrong. This CDR3 has 12 residues. The germline V gene has CDR1 SGHRS and CDR2 YFSETQ. The CDR3 nucleotides are TGCGCCAGCAGCTTCGGGTCTCGCGAGCAGTACTTC. This encodes CASSFGSREQYF.

CDR3 coding DNA: TGTGCCACCAGTGCCGGCACAGATACGCAGTATTTT. Protein sequence: CATSAGTDTQYF. The chain combines TRBV24-1 with TRBJ2-3; D is undetermined. Per germline, CDR1 KGHDR and CDR2 SFDVKD. The CDR3 has 12 amino acids. V dropped 5 bases and J dropped 1 base, with 3 bases sitting between them.

This chain links TRBV18 with TRBJ2-3; no firm D call. The CDR3 runs 13 residues. Trimming removed 2 bases from V and 4 bases from J, with 7 bases in between. The germline gives CDR1 KGHSH, CDR2 LQKENI. The CDR3 DNA is TGTGCCAGCTCACCAGGAGACCCAGATACGCAGTATTTT. It is translated as CASSPGDPDTQYF.

V is TRBV7-9 and J is TRBJ2-7, with D maybe TRBD2 (6 bases). The V gene lost 5 bases and the J gene lost 0 bases, with 11 bases spanning the gap. This CDR3 is 14 amino acids long. From germline, CDR1 is SEHNR and CDR2 FQNEAQ (reference sequence). The DNA of the CDR3 is TGTGCCAGCAGCCATAGCGGAACCTCCTACGAGCAGTACTTC. Protein product: CASSHSGTSYEQYF.

The chain employs TRBV20-1 and TRBJ2-7; 8 bases agree with TRBD2. CDR1 and CDR2 (germline): DFQATT, SNEGSKA (reference sequence). Unmatched junction bases numbered 10, after V lost 5 bases and J lost 4 bases. This CDR3 is 14 amino acids long. The CDR3 loop is CSARHSGEGYEQYF. CDR3 sequence (DNA): TGCAGTGCTCGCCATAGCGGGGAGGGATACGAGCAGTACTTC.

This clonotype was seen ten or more times. The chain uses TRBV20-1 and TRBJ2-5; 7 bases agree with TRBD2. Trimming at V came to 6 bases and at J to 5 bases, leaving 6 bases not matched to a gene. Germline CDR1 and CDR2: DFQATT and SNEGSKA (reference sequence). The CDR3 spans 12 residues. The CDR3 DNA sequence: TGCAGTGCCCGCCGGGAGGTTGAGACCCAGTACTTC. Residues: CSARREVETQYF.

The J gene is TRBJ2-1, the V gene TRBV20-1; no firm D call. CDR1 is DFQATT, CDR2 SNEGSKA, per germline (reference sequence). The CDR3 is made up of 11 amino acids. V dropped 4 bases and J dropped 7 bases, with 8 bases sitting between them. The CDR3 region is CSAIRLNEQFF. The CDR3 coding sequence is TGCAGTGCTATTAGGCTGAATGAGCAGTTCTTC.

As regards this clonotype: It may be a read error: a sequence one base away is much more abundant. The chain joins TRBV18 to TRBJ2-7; 9 bases are a match to TRBD1. The germline V gene encodes CDR1 KGHSH and CDR2 LQKENI. Trimming removed 3 bases from V and 6 bases from J; junction bases left unmatched: 6. The CDR3 covers 14 residues. For the CDR3, the DNA is TGTGCCAGCTCACCGGGACAGGGTCAGTGCGAGCAGTACTTC. This translates into CASSPGQGQCEQYF. Full variable domain (remainder filled in from reference TRBV18 and TRBJ2-7): NAGVMQNPRHLVRRRGQEARLRCSPMKGHSHVYWYRQLPEEGLKFMVYLQKENIIDESGMPKERFSAEFPKEGPSILRIQQVVRGDSAAYFCASSPGQGQCEQYFGPGTRLTVT.

The chain employs TRBV29-1 and TRBJ2-6; 8 bases line up with TRBD1. The ends lost 4 bases at V and 1 base at J; junction bases unmatched: 15. This CDR3 has 19 amino acids. CDR1 and CDR2 from the germline V gene are SQVTM and ANQGSEA. The CDR3 DNA follows: TGCAGCGTTGCGCTCCTCCCAGGGGGCGCAGGGTCTGGGGCCAACGTCCTGACTTTC. Protein product: CSVALLPGGAGSGANVLTF. The full variable domain, completed using reference TRBV29-1 and TRBJ2-6, is SAVISQKPSRDICQRGTSLTIQCQVDSQVTMMFWYRQQPGQSLTLIATANQGSEATYESGFVIDKFPISRPNLTFSTLTVSNMSPEDSSIYLCSVALLPGGAGSGANVLTFGAGSRLTVL.

This chain uses TRBV21-1 with TRBJ2-1. TRBV21-1 is a known pseudogene. The CDR3 has 14 residues. CDR3: CASGDAPWYNEQFF. CDR3 nucleotides: TGTGCCAGCGGTGACGCTCCGTGGTACAATGAGCAGTTCTTC.

The V call is TRBV7-8, the J call TRBJ1-1; a possible D gene is TRBD1 (6 bases). CDR1 is SGHVS and CDR2 is FQNEAQ in the germline V gene. CDR3 length: 17 residues. Trimming pared 5 bases from V and 4 bases from J, leaving 23 bases between. The CDR3 spells CASSNTGRGRGGTEAFF. The CDR3 bases are TGTGCCAGCAGCAACACAGGGAGGGGCAGGGGTGGCACTGAAGCTTTCTTT.

This clonotype was recorded once. This sequence joins TRBV6-2 or TRBV6-3 and TRBJ1-4; 10 bases are a match to TRBD1. The CDR3 is 17 amino acids. V gave up 4 bases and J gave up 2 bases; unmatched junction bases: 7. The germline V gene has CDR1 MNHEY and CDR2 SVGEGT. The CDR3 DNA follows: TGTGCCAGCAGTTTCCCGGGACAGGGGAGTACTAATGAAAAACTGTTTTTT. It translates to CASSFPGQGSTNEKLFF.

The chain uses TRBV2 and TRBJ2-1; 8 bases are a match to TRBD1. The germline V gene has CDR1 SNHLY and CDR2 FYNNEI. The V and J ends lost 2 bases and 15 bases, in that order; junction bases with no gene match: 9. This CDR3 has 13 residues. The CDR3 spells CASSEQQGGLSFF. The CDR3 nucleotides read TGTGCCAGCAGTGAACAACAGGGGGGTTTGTCGTTCTTC.

The gene calls are TRBV20-1 and TRBJ1-1; D is unresolved. V was shortened by 1 base and J by 0 bases, with 12 bases between the two germline ends. The CDR3 loop spans 15 amino acids. In germline, CDR1 is DFQATT, CDR2 SNEGSKA (reference sequence). DNA for the CDR3: TGCAGTGCTAGAGCCCCAAATCTTATGAACACTGAAGCTTTCTTT. Its protein product is CSARAPNLMNTEAFF.

This clonotype was detected only a few times. The chain uses TRBV29-1 and TRBJ2-1, with 8 bases fitting TRBD2. Germline V lookup: CDR1 SQVTM, CDR2 ANQGSEA. This CDR3 spans 15 amino acids. Unmatched junction bases numbered 10, after V lost 0 bases and J lost 9 bases. This chain's CDR3 is CSVEDVGTSSGEQFF. CDR3 sequence (DNA): TGCAGCGTTGAAGATGTCGGGACTAGTTCTGGTGAGCAGTTCTTC.

The chain uses TRBV5-1 and TRBJ2-3; 8 bases are shared with TRBD2. V was clipped by 6 bases and J by 6 bases; unmatched bases: 9. The CDR3 sequence is 14 residues long. In germline, CDR1 is SGHRS, CDR2 YFSETQ. CDR3 sequence: CASKAGLASDTQYF. Written as DNA, the CDR3 is TGCGCCAGCAAGGCTGGACTAGCCTCTGATACGCAGTATTTT.